This paragraph reports one T cell receptor (beta chain). TCRdb's table, derived via immunoSEQ multiplex PCR, lists solely in-frame clones and lacks some. This table has 40,000 to 55,000 clones, about 86% appearing once. This CDR3 is 14 amino acids long. Germline CDR1 is SGHKS and CDR2 is YYEKEE (reference sequence). V lost 3 bases and J lost 0, with 10 bases in between. This sample stems from a study of T cell responses to AZD1222 COVID-19 vaccine. Sequenced here: peripheral blood, sampled 28 days after the second AZD1222 dose. The TCR comes from an adult who received the AZD1222 COVID-19 vaccine. The rearrangement joins TRBV5-5 to TRBJ2-7, with D possibly being TRBD1 (5 bases). CDR3 sequence: CASSSQTASYEQYF. Written as DNA, the CDR3 is TGTGCCAGCAGCTCGCAGACAGCCTCCTACGAGCAGTACTTC.